Detailed here is one TCR beta chain. Germline CDR1 and CDR2: LNHDA and SQIVND (reference sequence). The CDR3 spans 13 residues. Between the trimmed V and J ends, which lost 2 bases and 4 bases, there was a span of 8 bases. This entry belongs to a study of CD8 T cells in Susac syndrome. It was treatment-naive patients with stable or active relapsing-remitting disease who made up the multiple sclerosis controls. It was with random hexamers that roughly 0.5 to 1 ug RNA was reverse transcribed. TCRdb processed the immunoSEQ multiplex PCR reads anew with MiXCR; each CDR3 protein has one entry. This table holds some 76,000 distinct CDR3 sequences, roughly 90% found once.

The chain uses TRBV19 and TRBJ1-1; D unresolved. Sequencing used CD8+ T cells from PBMCs. This receptor was obtained from a human donor with multiple sclerosis. The CDR3 DNA sequence: TGTGCCAGTAGTATATCTGCGGGCACTGAAGCTTTCTTT. It translates to CASSISAGTEAFF.